This T cell receptor beta chain was sequenced during a study of shared clonotypes between healthy human individuals (dated by TCRdb to about 2020). Study-wide context: The cohort comprised a couple of women and three men aged 18 to 49 years. For each donor, CD4 naive and CD4 memory were each run on three plates, CD8 naive on two plates, and CD8 memory on one plate. Blood TCR repertoires of about five healthy adults were deeply sequenced to estimate repertoire size and the extent of clonotype sharing between individuals. Libraries were prepared and TCR repertoires were sequenced by different laboratories using diverse techniques, in order to increase sequencing depth and limit assay-specific biases. Leukapheresis yielded between about 0.9 and 8.9 billion PBMCs per donor. Study-level results and caveats: Based on pairwise subsampling, the degree of clonotype sharing among donors was expected to be affected by sequencing depth. Sharing across a handful of donors was observed for around 5% of naive CD4, less than 4% of naive CD8, about 2.5% of memory CD4, and roughly 0.43% of memory CD8 clonotypes. Naive subsets generally had larger estimated clonotype richness than memory subsets did. Because the study included only a small number of donors, the genetic and exposure-history diversity represented was limited. Sampling was limited to blood, and TCR repertoires in tissue likely differ from TCR repertoires in blood. Even with the large sequencing depth, rarefaction of the sorted-subset datasets indicated that sequencing was incomplete. Compared with non-shared clonotypes, clonotypes shared by all four sorted-subset donors had higher generation probabilities.

Using the deep immunoSEQ assay, TCR CDR3 regions were amplified from genomic DNA by multiplex PCR. Extracted genomic DNA from each cell subset was spread evenly across all wells of several immunoSEQ 96-well plates, with each plate serving as a replicate. For sorted subsets, each replicate PCR was loaded with roughly 0.2 ug genomic DNA, equivalent to 25,000 to 35,000 T cell genomes. Purified libraries were quantified with a Qubit 3.0 fluorometer, sized on a Bioanalyzer 2100, and re-quantified with the KAPA Library Quantification kit. Every immunoSEQ 96-well plate was sequenced on a separate single-read 150-cycle Illumina NextSeq 550 flow cell. Concerning the study's data processing: Because the immunoSEQ output held only junctional sequences and lacked quality scores, the filtering could not match the filtering applied to full-length reads. Sequences were annotated with PyIR, a Python wrapper for IgBLAST v1.9, using IMGT germline references to assign V/J genes and CDR3. Reads were filtered out if the reads had weak V/J assignments (E-value above 1e-6), no CDR3, stop codons, out-of-frame junctions, or ambiguous translated residues. V3J clonotypes were defined as sequences sharing an identical inferred V gene, J gene, and CDR3 amino acid sequence. To compute the percentage overlap between repertoires, the number of shared unique clonotypes was divided by the size of the smaller repertoire. Richness of each repertoire was evaluated using RTK rarefaction, the Chao1 estimator, and Recon v2.1 estimates of unobserved clonotypes. For all TCRbeta clonotypes obtained by the gDNA method from several donors, generation probabilities were computed with OLGA. Not all clones reach the TCRdb copy of this immuneACCESS table, which keeps in-frame sequences only. Checked studies attribute under half of the gap to unresolved V genes and leave the rest unexplained. V, J and clone size derive from that table, while D and trimming were established from the DNA sequence. The sample has more than 550,000 clones on record, 55% to 75% of them singletons. Over 1.5% of the sample comes from the top ten.

Its CDR3 holds 11 amino acids, cysteine through phenylalanine. Only the CDR3 region is kept as DNA, spanning 33 bases read in frame from base 1. The germline V gene specifies SNHLY as CDR1 and FYNNEI as CDR2. Cut back by 4 bases and 6 bases, the V and J ends lie 7 bases apart. Note on this clone: Its specific antigen is unknown. No much larger clonotype is one base removed from it; base qualities were not supplied.

Healthy HIV-negative adults with no recently reported acute infections or vaccinations were included as donors. Every donor was a Caucasian adult living in Nashville, Tennessee, USA. Magnetic negative selection was used to enrich CD4+ T cells, after which naive cells were positively selected on CD45RA and the negative fraction became the memory subset. Blood was obtained by leukapheresis, after which PBMCs were separated by Ficoll-Histopaque density gradient centrifugation and cryopreserved in liquid nitrogen vapor phase. Purity and quantity of every magnetically sorted T cell population were checked by analytical flow cytometry. Genomic DNA was isolated from every sorted fraction and measured by UV absorbance on a Nanodrop 2000c.

The sequence came from a woman younger than 45 in good health. The sequence links TRBV2 to TRBJ2-7; too little of a D gene remains to name it. Sequenced: memory CD4+ T cells sorted from blood. This specimen's cell subset or site label, per the study, means: CD45RA-negative fraction. CDR3 sequence: CASSAVPEQYF. The DNA sequence is TGTGCCAGCAGTGCTGTACCCGAGCAGTACTTC.